Described below is a single T cell receptor beta chain sequence and its context. Its antigen remains unidentified. These data come from a study of cytomegalovirus exposure and HLA in healthy donors. The donors belonged to the roughly 110-subject validation cohort, separate from the approximately 700-subject first cohort. The CDR3 totals 12 residues. Germline values: CDR1 LNHDA, CDR2 SQIVND (reference sequence). The V and J ends lost 7 bases and 1 base respectively, with 4 bases between them. Broader study findings: There were some 150 TCR beta chains listed as cytomegalovirus-associated. Confirmation was obtained in vitro that a few CMV-associated chains are specific for CMV antigens.

The table came from immunoSEQ multiplex PCR; TCRdb's copy has only in-frame clones and leaves some out. The sample gives 80,000 to 100,000 clones, roughly nine tenths of which show up once; 3.9% is in the top ten. The chain employs TRBV19 and TRBJ2-2; no reliable D call. Sequences were obtained from PBMCs. This TCR came from a woman in her twenties or thirties in good health and CMV-seronegative. The CDR3 nucleotides are TGTGCCAGTAACTGGAACACCGGGGAGCTGTTTTTT. Its protein product is CASNWNTGELFF.